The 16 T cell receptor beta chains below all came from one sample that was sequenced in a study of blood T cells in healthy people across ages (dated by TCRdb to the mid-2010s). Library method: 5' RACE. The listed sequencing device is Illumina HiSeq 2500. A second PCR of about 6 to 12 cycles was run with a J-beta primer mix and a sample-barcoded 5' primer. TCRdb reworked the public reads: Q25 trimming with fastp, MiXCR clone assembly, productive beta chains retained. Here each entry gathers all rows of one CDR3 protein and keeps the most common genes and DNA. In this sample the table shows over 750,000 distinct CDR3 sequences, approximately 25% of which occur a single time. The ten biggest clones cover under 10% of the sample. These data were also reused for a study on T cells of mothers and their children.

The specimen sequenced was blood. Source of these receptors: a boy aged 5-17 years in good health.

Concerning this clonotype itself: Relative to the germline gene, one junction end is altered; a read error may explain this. In DNA, the CDR3 is TGTGCCAGCAGCTTAAGTGGGGGGGCCCAAAAGACCCAGTACTTC. It yields the protein CASSLSGGAQKTQYF. The chain is built from TRBV7-2 and TRBJ2-5; D is possibly TRBD2 (7 bases). The CDR3 covers 15 residues. Germline values: CDR1 SGHTA, CDR2 FQGNSA.

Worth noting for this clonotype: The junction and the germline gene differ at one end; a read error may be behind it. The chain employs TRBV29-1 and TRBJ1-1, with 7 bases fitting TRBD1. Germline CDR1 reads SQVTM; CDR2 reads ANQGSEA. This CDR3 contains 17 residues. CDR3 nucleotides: TGCAGCGTTGACCAGCAGACAGGGAATGTCATGAACACTGAAGCTATCTTT. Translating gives CSVDQQTGNVMNTEAIF.

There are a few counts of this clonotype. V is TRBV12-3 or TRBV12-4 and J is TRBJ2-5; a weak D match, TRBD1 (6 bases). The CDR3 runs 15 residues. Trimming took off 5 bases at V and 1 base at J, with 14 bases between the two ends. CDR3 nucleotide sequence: TGTGCCAGCAGTGCCTGGGACACCCTCCAAGAGACCCAGTACTTC. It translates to CASSAWDTLQETQYF.

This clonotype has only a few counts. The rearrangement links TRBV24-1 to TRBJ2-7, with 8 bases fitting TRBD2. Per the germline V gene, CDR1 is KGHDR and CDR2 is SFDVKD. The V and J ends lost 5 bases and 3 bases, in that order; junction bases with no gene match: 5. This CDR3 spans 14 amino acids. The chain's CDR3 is CATSASGGGYEQYF. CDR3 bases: TGTGCCACCAGTGCCTCGGGAGGGGGCTACGAGCAGTACTTC.

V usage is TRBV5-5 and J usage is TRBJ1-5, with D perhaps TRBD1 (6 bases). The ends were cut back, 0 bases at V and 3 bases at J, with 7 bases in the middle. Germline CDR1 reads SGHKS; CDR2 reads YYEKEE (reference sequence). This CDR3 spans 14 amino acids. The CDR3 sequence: CASSLGQDNQPQHF. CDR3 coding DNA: TGTGCCAGCAGCTTGGGACAGGACAATCAGCCCCAGCATTTT.

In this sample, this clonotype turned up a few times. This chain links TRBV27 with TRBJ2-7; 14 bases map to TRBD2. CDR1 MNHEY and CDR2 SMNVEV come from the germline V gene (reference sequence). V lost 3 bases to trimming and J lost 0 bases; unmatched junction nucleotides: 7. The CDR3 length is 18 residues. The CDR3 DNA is TGTGCCAGCAGTTTCTCCGGACTAGCGGGGGGCATCTCCTACGAGCAGTACTTC. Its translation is CASSFSGLAGGISYEQYF.

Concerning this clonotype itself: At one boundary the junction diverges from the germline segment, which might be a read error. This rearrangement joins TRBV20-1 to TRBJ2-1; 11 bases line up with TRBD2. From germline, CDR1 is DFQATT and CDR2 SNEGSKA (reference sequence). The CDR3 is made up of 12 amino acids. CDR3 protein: CSAIIAGGRSRF. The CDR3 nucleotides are TGCAGTGCTATAATAGCGGGGGGGCGTTCGAGATTC.

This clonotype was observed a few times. The CDR3 region is CASSFTGQGIHEQYF. CDR3 sequence (DNA): TGCGCCAGCAGCTTCACGGGACAGGGTATTCACGAGCAGTACTTC. The V gene is TRBV5-1, the J gene TRBJ2-7; 9 bases align to TRBD1. Losses at the gene ends were 2 bases for V and 5 bases for J; bases not matched to a gene: 8. CDR3 size: 15 residues. Germline-derived CDR1 and CDR2 are SGHRS and YFSETQ.

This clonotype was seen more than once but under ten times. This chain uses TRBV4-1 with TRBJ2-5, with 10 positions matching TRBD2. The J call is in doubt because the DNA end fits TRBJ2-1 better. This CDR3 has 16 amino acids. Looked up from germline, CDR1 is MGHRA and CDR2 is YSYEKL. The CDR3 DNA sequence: TGCGCCAGCAGCCAAGATCGGACTAGCGGTAACAATGAGCAGTTCTTC. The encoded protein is CASSQDRTSGNNEQFF.

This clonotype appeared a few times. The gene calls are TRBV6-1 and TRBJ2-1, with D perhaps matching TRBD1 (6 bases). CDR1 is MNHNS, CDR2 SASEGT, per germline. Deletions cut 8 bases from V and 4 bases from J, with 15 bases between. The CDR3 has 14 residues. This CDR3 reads CASLGGVKYNEQFF. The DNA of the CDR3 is TGTGCCAGCTTAGGGGGAGTTAAGTACAATGAGCAGTTCTTC.

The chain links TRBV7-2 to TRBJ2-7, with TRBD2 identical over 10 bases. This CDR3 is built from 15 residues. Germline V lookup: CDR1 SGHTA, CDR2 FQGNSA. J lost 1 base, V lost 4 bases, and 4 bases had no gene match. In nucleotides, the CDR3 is TGTGCCAGCAGCTACCTAGCGGGGGAATCCTACGAGCAGTACTTC. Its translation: CASSYLAGESYEQYF.

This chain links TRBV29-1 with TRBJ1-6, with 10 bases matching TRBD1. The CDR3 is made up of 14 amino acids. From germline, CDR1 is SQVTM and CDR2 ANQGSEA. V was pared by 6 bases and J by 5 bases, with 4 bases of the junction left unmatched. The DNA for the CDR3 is TGCAGCGTCGCGGACAGGGGGGATAATTCACCCCTCCACTTT. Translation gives CSVADRGDNSPLHF.

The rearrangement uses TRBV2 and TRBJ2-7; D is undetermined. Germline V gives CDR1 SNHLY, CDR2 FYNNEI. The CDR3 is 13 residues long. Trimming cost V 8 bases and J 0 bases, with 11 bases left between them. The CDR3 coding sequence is TGTGCCAGCGAATGGGAAACCTCCTACGAGCAGTACTTC. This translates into CASEWETSYEQYF.

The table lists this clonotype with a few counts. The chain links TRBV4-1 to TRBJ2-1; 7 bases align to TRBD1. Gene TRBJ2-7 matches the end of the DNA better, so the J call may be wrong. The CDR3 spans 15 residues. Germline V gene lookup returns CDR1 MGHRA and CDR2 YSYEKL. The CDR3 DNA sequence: TGCGCCAGCAGCCATCCGGGACAGAAGTCATACGAGCAGTACTTC. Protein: CASSHPGQKSYEQYF.

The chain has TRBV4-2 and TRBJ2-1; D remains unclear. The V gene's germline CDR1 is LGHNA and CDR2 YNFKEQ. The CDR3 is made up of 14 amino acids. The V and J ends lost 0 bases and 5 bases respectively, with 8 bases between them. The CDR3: CASSQEGIHNEQFF. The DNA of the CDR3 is TGTGCCAGCAGCCAAGAGGGGATCCACAATGAGCAGTTCTTC.

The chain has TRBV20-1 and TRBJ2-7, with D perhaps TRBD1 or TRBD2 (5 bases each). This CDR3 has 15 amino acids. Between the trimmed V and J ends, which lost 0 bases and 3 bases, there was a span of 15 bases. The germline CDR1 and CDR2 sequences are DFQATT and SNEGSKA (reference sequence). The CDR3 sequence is CSARDPGRAGYEQYF. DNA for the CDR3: TGCAGTGCTAGAGATCCAGGCAGGGCGGGCTACGAGCAGTACTTC.